The 21 T cell receptor beta chains reported below all come from one sample, sequenced in a study of blood T cell repertoires in COVID-19. TCRdb's copy holds only in-frame clones and misses some; the assay was immunoSEQ multiplex PCR. The sample lists about 320,000 clones, around 92% occurring once. Source material: peripheral blood. The receptors originated from a woman in her 30s with COVID-19, enrolled during active disease.

The chain recombines TRBV19 with TRBJ2-1; 9 nucleotides agree with TRBD1. The junction had 5 bases not matched to a gene; V was cut back by 3 bases and J by 8 bases. CDR3 length: 14 residues. Germline V lookup: CDR1 LNHDA, CDR2 SQIVND (reference sequence). In DNA, the CDR3 is TGTGCCAGTAGTATCGGCACAGGGGGCGATGAGCAGTTCTTC. Protein product: CASSIGTGGDEQFF.

The chain is built from TRBV5-6 and TRBJ2-5; possible D gene TRBD1, 6 bases. Per the germline V gene, CDR1 is SGHDT and CDR2 is YYEEEE. Trimming took 4 bases from V and 1 from J, leaving 14 bases between them. The CDR3 is 15 amino acids. DNA for the CDR3: TGTGCCAGCAGCCTGGGGGCGCCAGCCCAAGAGACCCAGTACTTC. Its protein is CASSLGAPAQETQYF.

This chain joins TRBV5-6 and TRBJ2-7, with 8 positions matching TRBD2. V lost 0 bases to trimming and J lost 3 bases; unmatched junction nucleotides: 5. The germline gives CDR1 SGHDT, CDR2 YYEEEE. The CDR3 spans 15 residues. This chain's CDR3 is CASSLVRGGNYEQYF. As DNA, the CDR3 is TGTGCCAGCAGCTTGGTTCGCGGGGGGAACTACGAGCAGTACTTC.

This chain links TRBV5-1 with TRBJ1-1; D might be TRBD1 (6 bases). Trimming took 3 bases from V and 6 from J, leaving 12 bases between them. The germline gives CDR1 SGHRS, CDR2 YFSETQ. The CDR3 sequence is 13 residues long. The CDR3 protein is CASSYGGRAEAFF. In DNA form, the CDR3 reads TGCGCCAGCAGCTATGGGGGCCGCGCTGAAGCTTTCTTT.

This chain joins TRBV5-4 and TRBJ1-4; D not certain. The CDR3 is 12 amino acids. V was cut by 0 bases and J by 7 bases, with 4 bases left in between. The V gene's germline CDR1 is SGHNT and CDR2 YYREEE (reference sequence). The CDR3 spells CASSLDREKLFF. The DNA for the CDR3 is TGTGCCAGCAGCTTGGATCGTGAAAAACTGTTTTTT.

The chain uses TRBV6-1 and TRBJ2-7; a possible D gene is TRBD2 (5 bases). The length of the CDR3 is 16 residues. Per germline, CDR1 MNHNS and CDR2 SASEGT. V was clipped by 4 bases and J by 3 bases, with 19 bases between them. CDR3 region: CASSVPDLGDYYEQYF. CDR3 sequence (DNA): TGTGCCAGCAGTGTTCCCGACCTGGGCGACTACTACGAGCAGTACTTC.

J is TRBJ2-3 and V is TRBV7-9; possibly TRBD2 for D (7 bases). The CDR3 spans 17 residues. Germline assignment: CDR1 SEHNR and CDR2 FQNEAQ (reference sequence). V was trimmed by 6 bases and J by 4 bases, leaving 23 bases between them. The CDR3, as DNA: TGTGCCAGCAGGAAGATCGGGGGGCCCAGTGGGTCAGATACGCAGTATTTT. Protein product: CASRKIGGPSGSDTQYF.

The chain uses TRBV7-8 and TRBJ2-1; 13 positions agree with TRBD2. Germline V lookup: CDR1 SGHVS, CDR2 FQNEAQ. CDR3 size: 19 residues. J lost 0 bases, V lost 5 bases, and 10 bases had no gene match. CDR3 protein: CASSLGLAGVDSSYNEQFF. In nucleotides, the CDR3 is TGTGCCAGCAGCCTAGGACTAGCGGGGGTAGACAGCTCCTACAATGAGCAGTTCTTC.

The gene calls are TRBV20-1 and TRBJ2-3, with D possibly TRBD2 on 6 matching bases. V shed 3 bases and J shed 0 bases, with 10 bases lying between them. The CDR3 totals 14 residues. Germline V gene sequence: CDR1 DFQATT, CDR2 SNEGSKA (reference sequence). For the CDR3, the DNA is TGCAGTGCTAGTGTAGCGGAGAGCACAGATACGCAGTATTTT. Translating it yields CSASVAESTDTQYF.

V usage is TRBV29-1 and J usage is TRBJ1-1; 12 positions match TRBD1. CDR1 and CDR2 (germline): SQVTM, ANQGSEA. The CDR3 length is 21 residues. V shed 0 bases and J 4 bases; nucleotides not matched to a gene: 21. The CDR3 spells CSVEDEKIRGTGGAPGTEAFF. In DNA form, the CDR3 reads TGCAGCGTTGAAGATGAAAAGATCCGAGGGACAGGGGGCGCCCCTGGCACTGAAGCTTTCTTT.

Only one count was recorded for this clone. This sequence joins TRBV5-1 and TRBJ2-5; 8 positions agree with TRBD2. The CDR3 consists of 16 residues. The V segment lost 6 bases and the J segment 4 bases; nucleotides outside the gene matches: 14. CDR1 is SGHRS, CDR2 YFSETQ, per germline. CDR3: CASKTGRRGDRETQYF. Here the CDR3 DNA reads TGCGCCAGCAAGACCGGTCGGCGGGGGGATCGAGAGACCCAGTACTTC.

This chain connects TRBV7-9 to TRBJ2-7, with 8 nucleotides matching TRBD2. V shed 3 bases and J 1 base; nucleotides not matched to a gene: 11. CDR1 is SEHNR and CDR2 is FQNEAQ in the germline V gene (reference sequence). CDR3 size: 17 residues. The CDR3 spells CASSFLSSGGSSYEQYF. CDR3 coding DNA: TGTGCCAGCAGCTTTTTATCAAGCGGGGGATCTTCCTACGAGCAGTACTTC.

The gene calls are TRBV6-5 and TRBJ1-1; D may be TRBD1 (5 bases). CDR1 and CDR2 (germline): MNHEY, SVGAGI. The CDR3 extends over 15 amino acids. The germline V and J ends were trimmed by 7 bases and 1 base, with 16 bases remaining between them. CDR3: CASNSPGRANTEAFF. DNA of the CDR3: TGTGCCAGCAATTCCCCGGGCAGGGCGAACACTGAAGCTTTCTTT.

The chain combines TRBV11-3 with TRBJ2-1; weak D call: TRBD2 (6 bases). This CDR3 region has 14 residues. Germline assignment: CDR1 SGHNT and CDR2 YENEEA. Trimming left V 6 bases short and J 0 bases short, with 9 bases between. CDR3 sequence: CASSRGGSYNEQFF. The CDR3 DNA sequence: TGTGCCAGCAGTAGGGGAGGCTCCTACAATGAGCAGTTCTTC.

V usage is TRBV30 and J usage is TRBJ2-5; 10 bases match TRBD2. The V and J ends lost 8 bases and 1 base, in that order; junction bases with no gene match: 7. This CDR3 has 14 residues. Germline-derived CDR1 and CDR2 are GTSNPN and SVGIG (reference sequence). This CDR3 is CARSGGTFQETQYF. DNA of the CDR3: TGTGCCCGTAGCGGGGGGACCTTCCAAGAGACCCAGTACTTC.

The chain recombines TRBV7-9 with TRBJ2-5; 7 bases map to TRBD2. This CDR3 is built from 14 residues. From germline, CDR1 is SEHNR and CDR2 FQNEAQ (reference sequence). The V segment lost 5 bases and the J segment 2 bases; nucleotides outside the gene matches: 5. In DNA, the CDR3 is TGTGCCAGCAGCCCACGGGGGGTTCAAGAGACCCAGTACTTC. Translation: CASSPRGVQETQYF. The full variable domain, rest sourced from reference TRBV7-9 and TRBJ2-5, is DTGVSQNPRHKITKRGQNVTFRCDPISEHNRLYWYRQTLGQGPEFLTYFQNEAQLEKSRLLSDRFSAERPKGSFSTLEIQRTEQGDSAMYLCASSPRGVQETQYFGPGTRLLVL.

The chain has TRBV18 and TRBJ2-7, with D possibly being TRBD1 (6 bases). The CDR3 sequence is 14 residues long. The germline V gene has CDR1 KGHSH and CDR2 LQKENI. V was cut by 3 bases and J by 0 bases, with 9 bases left in between. CDR3 amino acids: CASSPGQSSYEQYF. DNA of the CDR3: TGTGCCAGCTCACCCGGACAGAGCTCCTACGAGCAGTACTTC.

The rearrangement uses TRBV27 and TRBJ1-2; D may be TRBD1 (5 bases). The V end was cut by 7 bases, the J end by 9 bases, with 9 bases between. The length of the CDR3 is 10 residues. The V gene's germline CDR1 is MNHEY and CDR2 SMNVEV (reference sequence). CDR3 in amino acids: CASNKGRYTF. Written as DNA, the CDR3 is TGTGCCAGCAACAAGGGGCGCTACACCTTC.

This clone has just one count. The chain employs TRBV7-9 and TRBJ2-7, with 8 nucleotides matching TRBD2. Germline lookup yields CDR1 SEHNR and CDR2 FQNEAQ (reference sequence). Trimming cost V 2 bases and J 6 bases; bases outside gene matches: 12. The CDR3 spans 16 residues. The CDR3 DNA sequence: TGTGCCAGCAGCTTAAGAAGTAGCGGGGCCCTGGCCGAGCAGTACTTC. It translates to CASSLRSSGALAEQYF.

The chain employs TRBV6-1 and TRBJ2-1; TRBD2 matches 12 bases. After removal of 6 bases from V and 4 bases from J, the junction contained 7 bases not matched to a gene. The CDR3 loop spans 16 amino acids. CDR1 MNHNS and CDR2 SASEGT come from the germline V gene. CDR3 protein: CASSETSGGTYNEQFF. The CDR3 nucleotides read TGTGCCAGCAGCGAAACTAGCGGGGGGACTTACAATGAGCAGTTCTTC.

The rearrangement joins TRBV20-1 to TRBJ2-1; possible D gene TRBD1, 6 bases. Germline CDR1 reads DFQATT; CDR2 reads SNEGSKA (reference sequence). Deletions cut 3 bases from V and 0 bases from J, with 18 bases between. This CDR3 region has 17 residues. The CDR3 protein is CSASWQIWGRSYNEQFF. For the CDR3, the DNA is TGCAGTGCTAGTTGGCAGATTTGGGGGCGCTCCTACAATGAGCAGTTCTTC.